A single sample is the source of the 14 T cell receptor beta chains below, sequenced in a study of identical twins. TCRdb called the 5' RACE reads again in MiXCR, with one record for every CDR3 protein. The sample shows more than 650,000 distinct CDR3 sequences, 6% to 6.5% of them seen only once. The sample consisted of naive T cells sorted from blood. All receptors derive from a man aged 18 to 35 in good health.

This clonotype was seen many times. The rearrangement uses TRBV5-1 and TRBJ2-1; weak D call: TRBD2 (5 bases). The CDR3 is 13 amino acids. V lost 7 bases and J lost 1, with 9 bases in between. Germline V gene data show CDR1 as SGHRS and CDR2 as YFSETQ. CDR3 bases: TGCGCCAGCGCTACTAGGTCCTACAATGAGCAGTTCTTC. Residues: CASATRSYNEQFF.

The chain joins TRBV10-1 to TRBJ2-1; possibly TRBD2 for D (5 bases). Germline CDR1 and CDR2: WNHNN and SYGVQD (reference sequence). The CDR3 is 13 residues long. V lost 4 bases, J lost 6 bases, and 10 bases lay in between. CDR3 protein: CASSGTFGNEQFF. The CDR3 DNA reads as TGCGCCAGCAGTGGGACTTTTGGCAATGAGCAGTTCTTC.

The chain links TRBV29-1 to TRBJ2-7, with D unresolved. The CDR3 has 11 amino acids. V lost 8 bases and J lost 4, with 12 bases in between. The germline V gene has CDR1 SQVTM and CDR2 ANQGSEA. The CDR3, as DNA: TGCAGCCCCCACCGGACGTACGAGCAGTACTTC. Its translation is CSPHRTYEQYF.

In this sample, this clonotype turned up many times. The chain has TRBV6-1 and TRBJ2-7; D ambiguous. V was clipped by 8 bases and J by 5 bases, with 16 bases between them. This CDR3 comprises 13 residues. The germline V gene encodes CDR1 MNHNS and CDR2 SASEGT. This chain's CDR3 is CASCPSPCHEQYF. DNA for the CDR3: TGTGCCAGCTGCCCTTCCCCTTGTCACGAGCAGTACTTC.

This clonotype has ten or more counts. The rearrangement uses TRBV20-1 and TRBJ2-3; TRBD2 might be the D (5 bases). CDR3 length: 13 amino acids. Germline V gives CDR1 DFQATT, CDR2 SNEGSKA (reference sequence). Trimming stripped 0 bases from V and 9 bases from J, with 13 bases between. The CDR3 region is CSARDPRGWTQYF. CDR3 sequence (DNA): TGCAGTGCTAGAGATCCCCGGGGATGGACGCAGTATTTT.

This clonotype turned up a few times. The rearrangement joins TRBV6-5 to TRBJ2-3; D is uncertain. Germline V lookup: CDR1 MNHEY, CDR2 SVGAGI. This CDR3 region has 15 residues. Deletions cut 0 bases from V and 2 bases from J, with 9 bases between. CDR3 region: CASSYSGWLTDTQYF. The CDR3 region has the DNA TGTGCCAGCAGTTACTCGGGCTGGCTCACAGATACGCAGTATTTT.

This clonotype has at least ten counts. The chain couples TRBV10-3 to TRBJ2-7; weak D call: TRBD1 (6 bases). Germline V gene sequence: CDR1 ENHRY, CDR2 SYGVKD. V lost 6 bases and J 3 bases, leaving 18 bases between the germline ends. The CDR3 extends over 15 amino acids. The DNA for the CDR3 is TGTGCCATCAGCAGACCCACAGGGAAAGACTACGAGCAGTACTTC. Translated: CAISRPTGKDYEQYF.

In this sample, this clonotype turned up a few times. The rearrangement uses TRBV14 and TRBJ2-3, with 9 positions matching TRBD1. V lost 1 base and J lost 6; bases outside the gene matches: 8. CDR3 size: 16 residues. CDR1 is SGHDN, CDR2 FVKESK, per germline. CDR3 in amino acids: CASSQVWDRAGDTQYF. The CDR3 DNA is TGTGCCAGCAGCCAAGTGTGGGACAGGGCCGGCGATACGCAGTATTTT.

There are many counts of this clonotype. The chain links TRBV25-1 to TRBJ2-3, with unresolved D. V was clipped by 4 bases and J by 2 bases, with 13 bases between them. This CDR3 has 15 amino acids. CDR1 is MGHDK, CDR2 SYGVNS, per germline. In DNA form, the CDR3 reads TGTGCCAGCAGTGTCACAGCCTCCTTCACAGATACGCAGTATTTT. This gives the protein CASSVTASFTDTQYF.

The gene calls are TRBV2 and TRBJ2-3, with TRBD2 matching over 8 bases. The CDR3 runs to 14 residues. Germline CDR1 and CDR2: SNHLY and FYNNEI. With V trimmed by 6 bases and J by 2 bases, 4 bases remained unmatched. The CDR3 region is CASRSGGNTDTQYF. DNA of the CDR3: TGTGCCAGCAGGTCGGGAGGGAACACAGATACGCAGTATTTT.

This clonotype was observed a handful of times. The CDR3 bases are TGTGCCAGCAGCTTAGGGACCCTTATTACCTACAATGAGCAGTTCTTC. It yields the protein CASSLGTLITYNEQFF. The rearrangement joins TRBV11-2 to TRBJ2-1; D gene uncertain. V shed 1 base and J shed 2 bases, with 12 bases lying between them. The germline CDR1 and CDR2 sequences are SGHAT and FQNNGV. CDR3 size: 16 residues. Full variable domain (remainder filled in from reference TRBV11-2 and TRBJ2-1): EAGVAQSPRYKIIEKRQSVAFWCNPISGHATLYWYQQILGQGPKLLIQFQNNGVVDDSQLPKDRFSAERLKGVDSTLKIQPAKLEDSAVYLCASSLGTLITYNEQFFGPGTRLTVL.

This clonotype was seen repeatedly, ten times or more. The gene calls are TRBV15 and TRBJ2-7, with D possibly matching TRBD1 (6 bases). V was cut by 2 bases and J by 4 bases, with 12 bases left in between. Germline CDR1 is LNHNV and CDR2 is YYDKDF (reference sequence). This CDR3 region has 14 residues. CDR3 DNA: TGTGCCACCAGCAGACAGGGGCCACAGTACGAGCAGTACTTC. This encodes CATSRQGPQYEQYF.

This clonotype was detected many times. This chain links TRBV12-3 or TRBV12-4 with TRBJ2-2; 7 positions match TRBD1. Trimming cost V 9 bases and J 7 bases; bases outside gene matches: 14. The CDR3 sequence is 15 residues long. The CDR3 DNA follows: TGTGCCAGTCAAGGGTTAACAGGGGCGTACGGGGAGCTGTTTTTT. Translated, it gives CASQGLTGAYGELFF.

This clonotype was observed at least ten times. The V gene is TRBV9, the J gene TRBJ2-5; maybe TRBD1 (6 bases). The V end lost 3 bases, the J end lost 2 bases, and 8 bases lay between the germline ends. Germline lookup yields CDR1 SGDLS and CDR2 YYNGEE. CDR3 length: 13 residues. CDR3: CASSGRGQETQYF. CDR3 nucleotide sequence: TGTGCCAGCAGCGGTAGGGGGCAAGAGACCCAGTACTTC.